Below, one T cell receptor beta chain is given with its context. An amount of RNA that ranged from roughly 0.5 to 1 ug was reverse transcribed with random hexamers. Amplification of TCR beta CDR3 used immunoSEQ multiplex PCR across 54 Vbeta and 13 Jbeta. TCRdb processed the immunoSEQ multiplex PCR reads anew with MiXCR; each CDR3 protein has one entry. This table has around 150,000 distinct CDR3 sequences, 90% to 95% appearing once. The data are from a study of CD8 T cells in Susac syndrome. TCR beta was sequenced from blood CD8+ and CD4+ T cells. CDR1 and CDR2 (germline): SGHRS, YFSETQ. The CDR3 length is 14 residues. V gave up 3 bases and J gave up 6 bases, with 15 bases separating them.

The rearrangement links TRBV5-1 to TRBJ1-2; no reliable D call. Source material: CD4+ T cells from PBMCs. The clonotype originates from a human donor in good health. The CDR3 DNA reads as TGCGCCAGCAGCTACGACACGGGCGGAGATGGCTACACCTTC. Translation: CASSYDTGGDGYTF.